The entry that follows covers one TCR beta chain sequence. The antigen remains undetermined. At one end, the junction sequence differs from germline, possibly due to a read error. The data belong to a study of T cell repertoires in cytomegalovirus infection. The overall study: Well-studied HLA-B-restricted CMV epitopes were used in the study alongside recently identified HLA-C-restricted ones. Public signatures in TCR beta pointed to CMV infection and matching HLA type. Study-level findings and limits: Summed public TCR beta family frequency identified CMV carriers bearing the relevant HLA. HLA-C-restricted CMV-specific TCR beta clonotypes prevailed in the ex vivo response.

Germline V gives CDR1 MNHEY, CDR2 SVGEGT. The CDR3 sequence is 15 residues long. Via MiXCR, TCRdb re-called the reads, giving one row per CDR3 protein. The sample comprises about 480,000 distinct CDR3 sequences, roughly a third of which are singletons, and about 17% rests with the top ten. The starting material was cultured PBMCs, obtained from culture after CMV antigen stimulation. The chain couples TRBV6-2 or TRBV6-3 to TRBJ2-1, with 7 bases identical to TRBD2. This TCR derives from a human donor in good health (CMV status not recorded). Some clones in this sample may be carry-over from other donors' samples. The CDR3 region is CASTARRSGGNAQFF. For the CDR3, the DNA is TGTGCCAGCACCGCCCGAAGGTCCGGGGGGAATGCGCAGTTCTTC.